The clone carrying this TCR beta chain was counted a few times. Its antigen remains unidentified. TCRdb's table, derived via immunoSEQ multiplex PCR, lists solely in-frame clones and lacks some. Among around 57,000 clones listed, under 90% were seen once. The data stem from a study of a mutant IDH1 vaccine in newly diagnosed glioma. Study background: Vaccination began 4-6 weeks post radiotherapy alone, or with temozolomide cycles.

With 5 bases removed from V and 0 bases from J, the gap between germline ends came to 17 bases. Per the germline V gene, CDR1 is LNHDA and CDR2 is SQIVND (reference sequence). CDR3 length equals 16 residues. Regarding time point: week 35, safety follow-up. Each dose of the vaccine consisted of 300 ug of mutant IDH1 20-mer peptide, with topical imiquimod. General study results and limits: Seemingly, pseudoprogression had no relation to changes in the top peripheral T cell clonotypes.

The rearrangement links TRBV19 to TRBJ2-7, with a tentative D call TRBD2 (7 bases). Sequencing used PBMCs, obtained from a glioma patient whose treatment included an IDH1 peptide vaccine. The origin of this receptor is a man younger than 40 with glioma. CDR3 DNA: TGTGCCAGTAGTGATCCGGGGGGCCGAAGCTCCTACGAGCAGTACTTC. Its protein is CASSDPGGRSSYEQYF.